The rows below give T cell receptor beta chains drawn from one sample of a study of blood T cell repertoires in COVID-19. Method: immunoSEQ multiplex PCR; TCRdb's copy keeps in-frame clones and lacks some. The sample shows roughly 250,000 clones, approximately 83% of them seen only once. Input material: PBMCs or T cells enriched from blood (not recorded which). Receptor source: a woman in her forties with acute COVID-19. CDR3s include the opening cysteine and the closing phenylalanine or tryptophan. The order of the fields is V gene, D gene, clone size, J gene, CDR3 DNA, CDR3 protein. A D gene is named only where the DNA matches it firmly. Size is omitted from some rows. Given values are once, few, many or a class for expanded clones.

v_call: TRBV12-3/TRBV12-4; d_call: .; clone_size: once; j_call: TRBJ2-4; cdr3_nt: TGTGCCAGCAGTCCAGGGGGGAACATTCAGTACTTC; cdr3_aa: CASSPGGNIQYF
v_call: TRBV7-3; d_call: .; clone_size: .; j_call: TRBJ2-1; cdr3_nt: TGTGCCAGCAGCTCGGACAGCTGGAATGAGCAGTTCTTC; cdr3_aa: CASSSDSWNEQFF
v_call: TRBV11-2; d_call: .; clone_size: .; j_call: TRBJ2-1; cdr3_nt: TGTGCCAGCAGCGAGGGAGTTCAGCAGTTCTTC; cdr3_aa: CASSEGVQQFF
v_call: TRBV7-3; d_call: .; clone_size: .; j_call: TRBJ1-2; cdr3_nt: TGTGCCAGCAGCATCCCGGGGTCGGAATATGGCTACACCTTC; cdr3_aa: CASSIPGSEYGYTF
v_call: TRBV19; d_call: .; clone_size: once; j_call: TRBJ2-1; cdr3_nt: TGTGCCACGGGGGAGAATGAGCAGTTCTTC; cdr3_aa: CATGENEQFF
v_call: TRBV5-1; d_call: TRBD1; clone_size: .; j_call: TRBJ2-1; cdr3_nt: TGCGCCAGCAGCTTGGGACAGGGAGTTGCGGGGCAGTTCTTC; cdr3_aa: CASSLGQGVAGQFF
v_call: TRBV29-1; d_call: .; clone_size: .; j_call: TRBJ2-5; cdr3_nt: TGCAGCGCCGCCGGAGGAGGGGAGCAGACCCAGTACTTC; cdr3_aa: CSAAGGGEQTQYF
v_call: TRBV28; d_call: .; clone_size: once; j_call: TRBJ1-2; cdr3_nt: TGTGCCAGCAGTTTAGTCCGGGGGAAAAATGGCTACACCTTC; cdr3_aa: CASSLVRGKNGYTF
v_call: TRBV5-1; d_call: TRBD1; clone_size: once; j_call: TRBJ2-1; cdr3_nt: TGCGCCAGCAGCTGGTTGGGACAGGGGGCGTACAATGAGCAGTTCTTC; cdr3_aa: CASSWLGQGAYNEQFF
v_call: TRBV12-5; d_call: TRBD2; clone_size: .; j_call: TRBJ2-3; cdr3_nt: TGTGCTAGTGCCAGGACTAGCGGACATAGCACAGATACGCAGTATTTT; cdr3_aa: CASARTSGHSTDTQYF
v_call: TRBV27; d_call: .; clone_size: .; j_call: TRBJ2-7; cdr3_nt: TGTGCCAGCAGCACCCGAACGGGACACCTTCCCTACGAGCAGTACTTC; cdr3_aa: CASSTRTGHLPYEQYF
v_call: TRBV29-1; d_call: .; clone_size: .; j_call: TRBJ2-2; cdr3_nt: TGCAGCGTACTTGACATAAGACACGGGGAGCTGTTTTTT; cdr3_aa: CSVLDIRHGELFF
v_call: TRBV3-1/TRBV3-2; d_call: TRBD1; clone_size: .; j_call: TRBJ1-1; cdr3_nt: TGTGCCAGCAGCCTCTTACAGGGGTCAGCCAACACTGAAGCTTTCTTT; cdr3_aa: CASSLLQGSANTEAFF
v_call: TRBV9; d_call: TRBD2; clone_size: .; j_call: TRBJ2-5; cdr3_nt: TGTGCCAGCAGCGTAGCCCGGGAGGACTTGTACCAAGAGACCCAGTACTTC; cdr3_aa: CASSVAREDLYQETQYF
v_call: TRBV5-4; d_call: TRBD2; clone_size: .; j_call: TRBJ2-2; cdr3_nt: TGTGCCAGCAGCTCGGACCTGGGACTAGCGGGGAACACCGGGGAGCTGTTTTTT; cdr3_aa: CASSSDLGLAGNTGELFF
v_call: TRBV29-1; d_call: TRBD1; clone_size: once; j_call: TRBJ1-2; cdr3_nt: TGCAGCGTGAACACAGGGGGCGTTACCTATGGCTACACCTTC; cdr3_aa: CSVNTGGVTYGYTF
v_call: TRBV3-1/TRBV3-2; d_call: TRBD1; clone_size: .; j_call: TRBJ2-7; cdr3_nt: TGTGCCAGCAACCAGGGACAGGGATACGAGCAGTACTTC; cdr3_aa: CASNQGQGYEQYF
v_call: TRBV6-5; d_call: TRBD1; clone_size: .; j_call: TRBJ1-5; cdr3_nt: TGTGCCAGCAGTCTGGGACAGCTTCAGCCCCAGCATTTT; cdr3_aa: CASSLGQLQPQHF
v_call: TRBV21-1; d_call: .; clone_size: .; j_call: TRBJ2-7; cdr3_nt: TGTGCCAGCAGCTCCTTTCGGGGACAGGCGGTCTTCTACGAGCAGTACTTC; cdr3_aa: CASSSFRGQAVFYEQYF
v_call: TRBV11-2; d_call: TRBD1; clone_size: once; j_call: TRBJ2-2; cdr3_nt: TGTGCCAGCAGCTTAGGACAGGGGTGGGCCGGGGAGCTGTTTTTT; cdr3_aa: CASSLGQGWAGELFF
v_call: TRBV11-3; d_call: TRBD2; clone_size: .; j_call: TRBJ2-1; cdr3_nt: TGTGCCAGCAGCTTACAGGGACTAGCGGGAGATGTTTACAATGAGCAGTTCTTC; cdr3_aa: CASSLQGLAGDVYNEQFF
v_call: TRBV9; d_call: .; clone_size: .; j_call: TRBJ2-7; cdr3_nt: TGTGCCAGCAGCGCCACCGGGTCCCCCTACGAGCAGTACTTC; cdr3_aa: CASSATGSPYEQYF
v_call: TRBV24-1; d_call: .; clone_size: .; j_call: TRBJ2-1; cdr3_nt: TGTGCCACCAGTGAGGCTGACATAGAGCAGTTCTTC; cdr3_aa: CATSEADIEQFF
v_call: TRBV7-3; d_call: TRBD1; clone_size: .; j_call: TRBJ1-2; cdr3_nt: TGTGCCAGCAGCTTAAGTCCGACAGGGGGCGCGGTTGGCTACACCTTC; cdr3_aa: CASSLSPTGGAVGYTF
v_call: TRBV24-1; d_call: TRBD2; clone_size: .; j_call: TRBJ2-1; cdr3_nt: TGTGCCACCAGTGACGTACTAGCGTCCTACAATGAGCAGTTCTTC; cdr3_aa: CATSDVLASYNEQFF
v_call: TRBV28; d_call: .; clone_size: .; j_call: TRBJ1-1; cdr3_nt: TGTGCCAGCAGTCTCGGACATAAGAACACTGAAGCTTTCTTT; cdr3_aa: CASSLGHKNTEAFF
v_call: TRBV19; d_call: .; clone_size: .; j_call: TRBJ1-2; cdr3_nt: TGTGCCAGTAGTATGTTAGCTTACTATGGCTACACCTTC; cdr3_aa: CASSMLAYYGYTF
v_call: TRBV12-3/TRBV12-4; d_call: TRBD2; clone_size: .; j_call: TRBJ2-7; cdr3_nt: TGTGCCAGCAGCCGCGGGGGTACGTACGAGCAGTACTTC; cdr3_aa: CASSRGGTYEQYF
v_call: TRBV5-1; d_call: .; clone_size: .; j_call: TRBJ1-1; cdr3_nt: TGCGCCAGCAGCTGGGCGGGGGAGATAATTAACACTGAAGCTTTCTTT; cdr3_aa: CASSWAGEIINTEAFF
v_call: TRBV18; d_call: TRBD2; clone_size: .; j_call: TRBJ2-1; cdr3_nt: TGTGCCAGCTCACCACTGGGACTAGCGGTCTACAATGAGCAGTTCTTC; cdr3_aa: CASSPLGLAVYNEQFF
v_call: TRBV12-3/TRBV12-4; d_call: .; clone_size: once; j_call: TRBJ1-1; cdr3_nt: TGTGCCAGCAGTTTAGGAGGGGGTGAAGCTTTCTTT; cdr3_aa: CASSLGGGEAFF
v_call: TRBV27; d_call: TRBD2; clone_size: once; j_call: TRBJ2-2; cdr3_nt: TGTGCCAGCGGGATAGCGGGAGGTTTCACCGGGGAGCTGTTTTTT; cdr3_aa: CASGIAGGFTGELFF
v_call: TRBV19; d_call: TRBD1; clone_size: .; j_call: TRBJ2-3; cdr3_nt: TGTGCCAGTAGTACCCAGGACAGGGACACAGATACGCAGTATTTT; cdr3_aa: CASSTQDRDTDTQYF
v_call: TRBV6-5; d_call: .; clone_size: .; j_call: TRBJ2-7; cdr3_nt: TGTGCCAGCAGTTACGGTCTAGGTCATTACGAGCAGTACTTC; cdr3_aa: CASSYGLGHYEQYF
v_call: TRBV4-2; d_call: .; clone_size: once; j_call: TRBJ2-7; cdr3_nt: TGTGCCAGCAGCCAAGAGATTAGCTTCCACGAGCAGTACTTC; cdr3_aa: CASSQEISFHEQYF
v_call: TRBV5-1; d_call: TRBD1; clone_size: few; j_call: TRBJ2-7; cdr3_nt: TGCGCCAGCAGCTTGGATAGGACAGGGGATGGCTACGAGCAGTACTTC; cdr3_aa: CASSLDRTGDGYEQYF
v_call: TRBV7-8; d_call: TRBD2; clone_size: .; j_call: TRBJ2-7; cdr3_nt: TGTGCCAGCAGCCCAAGTAGCGGGAGAGGAGGCGAGCAGTACTTC; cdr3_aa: CASSPSSGRGGEQYF
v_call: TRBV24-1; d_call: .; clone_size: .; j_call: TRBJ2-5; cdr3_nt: TGTGCCACCAGTTCGTCAGGGATTGAGACCCAGTACTTC; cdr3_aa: CATSSSGIETQYF
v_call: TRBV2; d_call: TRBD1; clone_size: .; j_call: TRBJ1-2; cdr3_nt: TGTGCCAGCAGTGAAGATTGGGGCAGGGGGAATAGTGGCTACACCTTC; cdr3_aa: CASSEDWGRGNSGYTF
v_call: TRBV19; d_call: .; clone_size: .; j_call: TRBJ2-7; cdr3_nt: TGTGCCAGTAGTTTCCGACAGGAGAGCTCCTACGAGCAGTACTTC; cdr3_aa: CASSFRQESSYEQYF
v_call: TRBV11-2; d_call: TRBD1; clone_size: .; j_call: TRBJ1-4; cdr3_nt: TGTGCCAGCAGGCCTCCGGGACAGGGGGTTAGTGATGAAAAACTGTTTTTT; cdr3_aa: CASRPPGQGVSDEKLFF
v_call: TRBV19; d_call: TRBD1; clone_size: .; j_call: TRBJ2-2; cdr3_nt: TGTGCCAGTAGTTGGCAGGGGGACACCGGGGAGCTGTTTTTT; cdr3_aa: CASSWQGDTGELFF
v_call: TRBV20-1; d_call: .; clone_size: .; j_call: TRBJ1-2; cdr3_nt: TGCAGTGCTAGTGGGGCGAACTATGGCTACACCTTC; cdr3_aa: CSASGANYGYTF
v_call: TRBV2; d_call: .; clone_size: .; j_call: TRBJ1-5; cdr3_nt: TGTGCCAGCAGTGATGCGGGAAGCAATCAGCCCCAGCATTTT; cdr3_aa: CASSDAGSNQPQHF
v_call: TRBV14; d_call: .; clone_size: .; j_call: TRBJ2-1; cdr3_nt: TGTGCCAGCAGCCAAGTTCCTATTGCTCTCGGGCAGTTCTTC; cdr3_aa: CASSQVPIALGQFF
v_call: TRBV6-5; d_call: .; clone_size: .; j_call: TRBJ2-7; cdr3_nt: TGTGCCAGCAGGGCGAGCGCCGACTACGAGCAGTACTTC; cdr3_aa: CASRASADYEQYF
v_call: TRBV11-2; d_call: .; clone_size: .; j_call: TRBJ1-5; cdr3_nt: TGTGCCAGCAGCTTAGGGGGCGGTCCCAATCAGCCCCAGCATTTT; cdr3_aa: CASSLGGGPNQPQHF
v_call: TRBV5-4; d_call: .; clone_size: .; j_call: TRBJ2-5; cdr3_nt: TGTGCCAGCACCCTCAGAGACGGGAGCGAGACCCAGTACTTC; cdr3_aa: CASTLRDGSETQYF
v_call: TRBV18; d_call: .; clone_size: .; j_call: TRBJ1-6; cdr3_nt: TGTGCCAGCTCTCCCGGGGGGGCCCTCCACTTT; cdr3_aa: CASSPGGALHF
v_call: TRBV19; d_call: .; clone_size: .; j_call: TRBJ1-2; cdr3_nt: TGTGCCACCTCGACAGGAGCTAACTATGGCTACACCTTC; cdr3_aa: CATSTGANYGYTF
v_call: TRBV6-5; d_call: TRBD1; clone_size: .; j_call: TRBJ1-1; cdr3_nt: TGTGCCACCAACAGGGGGAACACTGAAGCTTTCTTT; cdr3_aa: CATNRGNTEAFF
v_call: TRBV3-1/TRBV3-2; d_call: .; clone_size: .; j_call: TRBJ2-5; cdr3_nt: TGTGCCAGCAGCCAAGCCGGGGGTGAGGAGACCCAGTACTTC; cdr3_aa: CASSQAGGEETQYF
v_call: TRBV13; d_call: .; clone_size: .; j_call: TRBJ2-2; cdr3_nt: TGTGCCAGCACGACTAGCACCGGGGAGCTGTTTTTT; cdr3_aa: CASTTSTGELFF
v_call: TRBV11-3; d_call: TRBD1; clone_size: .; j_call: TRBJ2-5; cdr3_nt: TGTGCCAGCAGCTCGCCCGAAAGGGACAGGGGGGATGAGACCCAGTACTTC; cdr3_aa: CASSSPERDRGDETQYF
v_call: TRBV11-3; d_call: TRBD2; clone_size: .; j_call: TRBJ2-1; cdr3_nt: TGTGCCAGCAGATGGACTAGCGGGGGGGACAATGAGCAGTTCTTC; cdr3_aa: CASRWTSGGDNEQFF